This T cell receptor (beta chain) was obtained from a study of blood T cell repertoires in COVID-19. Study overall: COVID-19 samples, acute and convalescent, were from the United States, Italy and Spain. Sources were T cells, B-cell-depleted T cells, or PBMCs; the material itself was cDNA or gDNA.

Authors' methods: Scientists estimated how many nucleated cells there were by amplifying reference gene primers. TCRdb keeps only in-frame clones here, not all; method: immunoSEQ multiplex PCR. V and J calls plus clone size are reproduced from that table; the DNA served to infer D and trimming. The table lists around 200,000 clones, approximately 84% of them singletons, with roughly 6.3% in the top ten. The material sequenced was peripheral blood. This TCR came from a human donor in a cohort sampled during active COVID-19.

The CDR3 DNA is TGTGCCAGCAGCGGGACAGGAGGGGCCCAGTACTTC. The encoded protein is CASSGTGGAQYF. The J gene is TRBJ2-5, the V gene TRBV6-1; 8 bases line up with TRBD1. V lost 6 bases to trimming and J lost 9 bases; unmatched junction nucleotides: 6. CDR1 and CDR2 (germline): MNHNS, SASEGT. The CDR3 runs 12 residues.